A selection of T cell receptor beta chains follows, all from one sample in a study of shared clonotypes between healthy human individuals. Sequencing used immunoSEQ multiplex PCR; TCRdb keeps in-frame clones, though not all of them. This table holds 1.6 million or so clones, 98% to 99% found once. Sequencing input: naive CD4+ T cells sorted from blood. The receptors were sampled from a man aged 30 to 39 in good health. The CDR3 runs from the conserved cysteine through the conserved F or W. D genes are given only for firm matches. Size is omitted from some rows. Given values are once, few, many or a class for expanded clones.

v_call: TRBV28; j_call: TRBJ2-7; d_call: NA; clone_size: NA; cdr3_aa: CASSTRQVITYF; cdr3_nt: TGTGCCAGCAGTACTCGACAGGTCATTACGTACTTC
v_call: TRBV2; j_call: TRBJ1-5; d_call: NA; clone_size: NA; cdr3_aa: CASSLDQPQHF; cdr3_nt: TGTGCCAGCAGCCTCGATCAGCCCCAGCATTTT
v_call: TRBV6-5; j_call: TRBJ1-5; d_call: TRBD1; clone_size: NA; cdr3_aa: CASSRGQGSNQPQHF; cdr3_nt: TGTGCCAGCAGCCGAGGACAGGGTAGCAATCAGCCCCAGCATTTT
v_call: TRBV29-1; j_call: TRBJ1-2; d_call: NA; clone_size: once; cdr3_aa: CSVDSAGLTYGYTF; cdr3_nt: TGCAGCGTCGACAGTGCCGGGCTGACCTATGGCTACACCTTC
v_call: TRBV25-1; j_call: TRBJ1-4; d_call: TRBD1; clone_size: NA; cdr3_aa: CASSDPRDRPNEKLFF; cdr3_nt: TGTGCCAGCAGTGACCCCCGGGACAGACCTAATGAAAAACTGTTTTTT
v_call: TRBV6-1; j_call: TRBJ1-5; d_call: TRBD1; clone_size: NA; cdr3_aa: CASTGTGWDQPQHF; cdr3_nt: TGTGCCAGCACCGGGACAGGGTGGGATCAGCCCCAGCATTTT
v_call: TRBV1; j_call: TRBJ2-2; d_call: NA; clone_size: NA; cdr3_aa: CTSSQDPRAGGNTGELFF; cdr3_nt: TGCACCAGCAGCCAAGATCCAAGGGCGGGAGGGAACACCGGGGAGCTGTTTTTT
v_call: TRBV18; j_call: TRBJ2-7; d_call: NA; clone_size: NA; cdr3_aa: CASSVAASSYEQYF; cdr3_nt: TGTGCCAGCTCGGTAGCGGCGTCCTCCTACGAGCAGTACTTC
v_call: TRBV28; j_call: TRBJ2-3; d_call: TRBD2; clone_size: NA; cdr3_aa: CASSLGGSTDTQYF; cdr3_nt: TGTGCCAGCAGTTTGGGAGGGAGCACAGATACGCAGTATTTT
v_call: TRBV10-3; j_call: TRBJ2-7; d_call: TRBD2; clone_size: NA; cdr3_aa: CAISPGGAGLVYEQYF; cdr3_nt: TGTGCCATCAGTCCCGGAGGGGCGGGACTAGTATACGAGCAGTACTTC
v_call: TRBV7-9; j_call: TRBJ2-5; d_call: TRBD1; clone_size: NA; cdr3_aa: CASSLGQGSQETQYF; cdr3_nt: TGTGCCAGCAGCTTGGGACAGGGGTCCCAAGAGACCCAGTACTTC
v_call: TRBV18; j_call: TRBJ1-3; d_call: NA; clone_size: once; cdr3_aa: CASSPLGGLDGNTIYF; cdr3_nt: TGTGCCAGCTCACCGCTCGGGGGACTGGATGGAAACACCATATATTTT
v_call: TRBV11-2; j_call: TRBJ2-3; d_call: NA; clone_size: NA; cdr3_aa: CASSLFRGDTDTQYF; cdr3_nt: TGTGCCAGCAGCCTGTTTAGGGGGGATACAGATACGCAGTATTTT
v_call: TRBV28; j_call: TRBJ2-7; d_call: TRBD2; clone_size: NA; cdr3_aa: CASSLQLKQLAVTSYEQYF; cdr3_nt: TGTGCCAGCAGTCTACAACTTAAACAACTAGCGGTTACTTCCTACGAGCAGTACTTC
v_call: TRBV9; j_call: TRBJ2-1; d_call: NA; clone_size: once; cdr3_aa: CASSVGDVPGYNEQFF; cdr3_nt: TGTGCCAGCAGCGTGGGAGACGTGCCGGGCTACAATGAGCAGTTCTTC
v_call: TRBV13; j_call: TRBJ2-3; d_call: NA; clone_size: NA; cdr3_aa: CASSLSDTQYF; cdr3_nt: TGTGCCAGCAGCTTATCCGATACGCAGTATTTT
v_call: TRBV7-9; j_call: TRBJ2-3; d_call: NA; clone_size: NA; cdr3_aa: CASSPLAVTDTQYF; cdr3_nt: TGTGCCAGCAGCCCCCTGGCCGTCACAGATACGCAGTATTTT
v_call: TRBV5-6; j_call: TRBJ2-7; d_call: NA; clone_size: NA; cdr3_aa: CASSLWGPQGGEQYF; cdr3_nt: TGTGCCAGCAGCTTGTGGGGACCCCAAGGGGGGGAGCAGTACTTC
v_call: TRBV5-4; j_call: TRBJ2-7; d_call: NA; clone_size: NA; cdr3_aa: CASSLEPGPYEQYF; cdr3_nt: TGTGCCAGCAGCTTGGAACCGGGGCCCTACGAGCAGTACTTC
v_call: TRBV19; j_call: TRBJ2-7; d_call: NA; clone_size: NA; cdr3_aa: CASSIVEGRTYEQYF; cdr3_nt: TGTGCCAGTAGTATAGTGGAGGGGAGGACCTACGAGCAGTACTTC
v_call: TRBV19; j_call: TRBJ1-1; d_call: TRBD1; clone_size: NA; cdr3_aa: CASSIQGAVTEAFF; cdr3_nt: TGTGCCAGTAGTATTCAGGGGGCGGTCACTGAAGCTTTCTTT
v_call: TRBV4-3; j_call: TRBJ2-1; d_call: TRBD2; clone_size: NA; cdr3_aa: CASSHTVAGSSYNEQFF; cdr3_nt: TGCGCCAGCAGCCACACTGTAGCGGGGAGCTCCTACAATGAGCAGTTCTTC
v_call: TRBV5-1; j_call: TRBJ2-3; d_call: NA; clone_size: NA; cdr3_aa: CASSLTGVHTDTQYF; cdr3_nt: TGCGCCAGCAGCTTGACTGGAGTCCACACAGATACGCAGTATTTT
v_call: TRBV5-6; j_call: TRBJ1-1; d_call: NA; clone_size: NA; cdr3_aa: CASSPRQILNTEAFF; cdr3_nt: TGTGCCAGCAGCCCCAGACAAATCCTGAACACTGAAGCTTTCTTT
v_call: TRBV5-1; j_call: TRBJ1-1; d_call: NA; clone_size: once; cdr3_aa: CASSRAQTATLTLNTEAFF; cdr3_nt: TGCGCCAGCAGCAGGGCCCAGACCGCGACACTCACCCTGAACACTGAAGCTTTCTTT
v_call: TRBV9; j_call: TRBJ2-5; d_call: NA; clone_size: NA; cdr3_aa: CASSRRGSQETQYF; cdr3_nt: TGTGCCAGCAGCCGAAGGGGAAGCCAAGAGACCCAGTACTTC
v_call: TRBV5-1; j_call: TRBJ2-7; d_call: NA; clone_size: once; cdr3_aa: CASSLGRRSHYEQYF; cdr3_nt: TGCGCCAGCAGCTTGGGTCGGCGGAGCCACTACGAGCAGTACTTC
v_call: TRBV11-2; j_call: TRBJ1-3; d_call: NA; clone_size: NA; cdr3_aa: CASSPGLLSGNTIYF; cdr3_nt: TGTGCCAGCAGTCCCGGGCTCCTCTCTGGAAACACCATATATTTT
v_call: TRBV7-2; j_call: TRBJ2-1; d_call: NA; clone_size: NA; cdr3_aa: CASSSRELAYNEQFF; cdr3_nt: TGTGCCAGCAGCTCGAGGGAACTAGCCTACAATGAGCAGTTCTTC
v_call: TRBV2; j_call: TRBJ1-2; d_call: NA; clone_size: once; cdr3_aa: CASSGFPAYGYTF; cdr3_nt: TGTGCCAGCAGTGGGTTTCCAGCCTATGGCTACACCTTC
v_call: TRBV6-6; j_call: TRBJ2-7; d_call: NA; clone_size: NA; cdr3_aa: CASSYSKGTYEQYF; cdr3_nt: TGTGCCAGCAGTTACTCCAAAGGGACCTACGAGCAGTACTTC
v_call: TRBV5-1; j_call: TRBJ1-4; d_call: NA; clone_size: NA; cdr3_aa: CASSETLATNEKLFF; cdr3_nt: TGCGCCAGCAGCGAGACCCTTGCAACTAATGAAAAACTGTTTTTT
v_call: TRBV7-3; j_call: TRBJ2-1; d_call: NA; clone_size: NA; cdr3_aa: CASSLSGDNEQFF; cdr3_nt: TGTGCCAGCAGCTTATCGGGGGACAATGAGCAGTTCTTC
v_call: TRBV11-2; j_call: TRBJ2-1; d_call: NA; clone_size: NA; cdr3_aa: CASSRGRGSYNEQFF; cdr3_nt: TGTGCCAGCAGCCGGGGACGAGGCTCCTACAATGAGCAGTTCTTC
v_call: TRBV29-1; j_call: TRBJ2-5; d_call: NA; clone_size: NA; cdr3_aa: CSVTRGDETQYF; cdr3_nt: TGCAGCGTCACCAGAGGGGACGAGACCCAGTACTTC
v_call: TRBV7-2; j_call: TRBJ1-1; d_call: TRBD1; clone_size: NA; cdr3_aa: CASSYYTGGQVRTEAFF; cdr3_nt: TGTGCCAGCAGCTATTATACAGGGGGCCAGGTCAGGACTGAAGCTTTCTTT
v_call: TRBV19; j_call: TRBJ2-1; d_call: NA; clone_size: NA; cdr3_aa: CASSMGQGFYNEQFF; cdr3_nt: TGTGCCAGTAGTATGGGGCAGGGTTTCTACAATGAGCAGTTCTTC
v_call: TRBV27; j_call: TRBJ2-7; d_call: NA; clone_size: once; cdr3_aa: CASSLSGSRTQYF; cdr3_nt: TGTGCCAGCAGTTTATCAGGCAGCCGAACCCAGTACTTC
v_call: TRBV18; j_call: TRBJ2-3; d_call: NA; clone_size: NA; cdr3_aa: CASSPPPAPDTQYF; cdr3_nt: TGTGCCAGCTCACCACCACCGGCTCCGGATACGCAGTATTTT
v_call: TRBV9; j_call: TRBJ1-3; d_call: NA; clone_size: NA; cdr3_aa: CASSVLGTSALHSGNTIYF; cdr3_nt: TGTGCCAGCAGCGTTCTCGGGACATCCGCTCTCCACTCTGGAAACACCATATATTTT
v_call: TRBV27; j_call: TRBJ2-5; d_call: NA; clone_size: NA; cdr3_aa: CASSSPGETQYF; cdr3_nt: TGTGCCAGCAGTTCCCCGGGGGAGACCCAGTACTTC
v_call: TRBV5-1; j_call: TRBJ2-1; d_call: NA; clone_size: NA; cdr3_aa: CASSLSSLVLSEQFF; cdr3_nt: TGCGCCAGCAGCTTGTCGTCGTTAGTATTGAGTGAGCAGTTCTTC
v_call: TRBV5-4; j_call: TRBJ2-5; d_call: NA; clone_size: NA; cdr3_aa: CASSGGPVETQYF; cdr3_nt: TGTGCCAGCAGCGGGGGCCCCGTCGAGACCCAGTACTTC
v_call: TRBV27; j_call: TRBJ1-5; d_call: NA; clone_size: NA; cdr3_aa: CASSFQRWQPQHF; cdr3_nt: TGTGCCAGCAGTTTCCAAAGGTGGCAGCCCCAGCATTTT
v_call: TRBV30; j_call: TRBJ2-5; d_call: TRBD2; clone_size: NA; cdr3_aa: CAWSALAGKETQYF; cdr3_nt: TGTGCCTGGAGTGCACTAGCGGGTAAAGAGACCCAGTACTTC
v_call: TRBV11-2; j_call: TRBJ2-2; d_call: NA; clone_size: NA; cdr3_aa: CASSLYRENTGELFF; cdr3_nt: TGTGCCAGCAGCTTATACAGGGAGAACACCGGGGAGCTGTTTTTT
v_call: TRBV9; j_call: TRBJ2-3; d_call: TRBD2; clone_size: NA; cdr3_aa: CASSVAGGSDTQYF; cdr3_nt: TGTGCCAGCAGCGTAGCGGGGGGATCAGATACGCAGTATTTT
v_call: TRBV2; j_call: TRBJ1-2; d_call: NA; clone_size: NA; cdr3_aa: CASGRDPAFNYGYTF; cdr3_nt: TGTGCCAGCGGCAGGGATCCCGCGTTTAACTATGGCTACACCTTC
v_call: TRBV7-9; j_call: TRBJ2-7; d_call: TRBD1; clone_size: NA; cdr3_aa: CASSFIQGAVIYEQYF; cdr3_nt: TGTGCCAGCAGCTTTATACAGGGGGCCGTTATCTACGAGCAGTACTTC
v_call: TRBV7-9; j_call: TRBJ2-7; d_call: TRBD2; clone_size: NA; cdr3_aa: CASSPRTSRYGEQYF; cdr3_nt: TGTGCCAGCAGCCCCCGGACTAGCAGGTATGGCGAGCAGTACTTC
v_call: TRBV5-1; j_call: TRBJ1-1; d_call: NA; clone_size: NA; cdr3_aa: CASSLEAGSTEAFF; cdr3_nt: TGCGCCAGCAGCTTGGAAGCAGGGTCCACTGAAGCTTTCTTT
v_call: TRBV6-6; j_call: TRBJ2-7; d_call: NA; clone_size: NA; cdr3_aa: CASSFPQERGSYEQYF; cdr3_nt: TGTGCCAGCAGTTTCCCCCAGGAGAGAGGATCGTACGAGCAGTACTTC
v_call: TRBV7-9; j_call: TRBJ2-7; d_call: TRBD2; clone_size: NA; cdr3_aa: CASSPGTSGRAPPYEQYF; cdr3_nt: TGTGCCAGCAGCCCCGGGACTAGCGGGAGGGCCCCACCCTACGAGCAGTACTTC
v_call: TRBV5-1; j_call: TRBJ2-1; d_call: NA; clone_size: NA; cdr3_aa: CASSLGESGDNEQFF; cdr3_nt: TGCGCCAGCAGCCTCGGGGAGTCCGGGGACAATGAGCAGTTCTTC
v_call: TRBV29-1; j_call: TRBJ1-1; d_call: TRBD1; clone_size: NA; cdr3_aa: CSVAGQGRTEAFF; cdr3_nt: TGCAGCGTTGCAGGACAGGGGAGGACTGAAGCTTTCTTT
v_call: TRBV5-1; j_call: TRBJ2-1; d_call: TRBD2; clone_size: NA; cdr3_aa: CASSLAGVRAGGYNEQFF; cdr3_nt: TGCGCCAGCAGCTTGGCCGGGGTTCGAGCGGGAGGCTACAATGAGCAGTTCTTC